This T cell receptor (beta chain) emerged from a study of cytomegalovirus exposure and HLA in healthy donors. Study observations and caveats: Listed as cytomegalovirus-associated were roughly 180 TCR beta chains. It was shown in a later analysis that HLA-associated TCR beta chains were more clonally expanded than other, equally common chains.

While unrecorded immune exposures were likely, the donors were nominally healthy when sampled. On this clone: Its target is unknown.

PCR was performed using 60 Vbeta and 13 Jbeta primers. The table came from immunoSEQ multiplex PCR; TCRdb's copy has only in-frame clones and leaves some out. The sample holds 150,000 to 200,000 clones, around 85% seen once. This sequence originates from a man in his forties or fifties in good health and CMV-seronegative. Material: PBMCs.

The CDR3 nucleotides read TGTGCCAGCTCACCCGGGACAGATAGCAATCAGCCCCAGCATTTT. Its translation: CASSPGTDSNQPQHF. The chain uses TRBV18 and TRBJ1-5; TRBD1 aligns across 7 bases. Germline loops: CDR1 KGHSH, CDR2 LQKENI. V lost 3 bases, J lost 0 bases, and 2 bases stayed unmatched. There are 15 residues in the CDR3.